One sample yielded the 23 T cell receptor beta chains listed below, sequenced in a study of blood T cell repertoires in COVID-19. Clones were read by immunoSEQ multiplex PCR, and TCRdb kept only the in-frame ones, dropping some. The sample lists a few hundred thousand clones; approximately 86% were seen once. Sequencing was performed on PBMCs or T cells enriched from blood (not recorded which). These receptors originate from a woman aged 18-29 years who had recovered from COVID-19.

The V call is TRBV6-2 or TRBV6-3, the J call TRBJ1-3, with D hard to call. CDR3 length: 15 amino acids. Trimming took 2 bases from V and 3 from J, leaving 11 bases between them. Germline values: CDR1 MNHEY, CDR2 SVGEGT. CDR3 bases: TGTGCCAGCAGTTACGAGACAATTCTTGGAAACACCATATATTTT. Residues: CASSYETILGNTIYF.

In regard to this clone: One junction end disagrees with the germline gene, perhaps due to a read error. This same CDR3 is encoded by further DNA sequences in the sample. V gene TRBV18 combines with J gene TRBJ2-7, with a tentative D call TRBD1 (6 bases). This CDR3 region has 15 residues. Looked up from germline, CDR1 is KGHSH and CDR2 is LQKENI. The CDR3 spells CASSPQVGTTYEQYF. CDR3 DNA sequence: TGTGCCAGCTCACCTCAGGTGGGGACAACCTATGAGCAGTACTTC.

The chain employs TRBV5-5 and TRBJ2-5, with 7 bases matching TRBD1. The germline gives CDR1 SGHKS, CDR2 YYEKEE (reference sequence). V lost 2 bases to trimming and J lost 4 bases; unmatched junction nucleotides: 8. The CDR3 covers 15 residues. CDR3: CASSFPGTAGETQYF. The CDR3 coding sequence is TGTGCCAGCAGCTTTCCCGGGACAGCAGGAGAGACCCAGTACTTC.

This chain uses TRBV28 with TRBJ1-6, with D tentatively TRBD1 (6 bases). CDR1 and CDR2 (germline): MDHEN, SYDVKM. Between the trimmed V and J ends, which lost 8 bases and 9 bases, there was a span of 17 bases. The CDR3 runs to 14 residues. CDR3 protein: CASLGARGVSPLHF. The CDR3 coding sequence is TGTGCCAGCCTGGGTGCCAGGGGAGTTTCACCCCTCCACTTT.

This chain links TRBV5-4 with TRBJ2-2, with D tentatively TRBD2 (6 bases). With 4 bases removed from V and 3 bases from J, the gap between germline ends came to 13 bases. CDR3 length equals 15 residues. The germline gives CDR1 SGHNT, CDR2 YYREEE (reference sequence). DNA for the CDR3: TGTGCCAGCAGCCCACCGGGACTTGACACCGGGGAGCTGTTTTTT. Its translation: CASSPPGLDTGELFF.

This clone was found once. V and J are TRBV5-1 and TRBJ2-5; D perhaps matches TRBD2 (6 bases). CDR1 and CDR2 from the germline V gene are SGHRS and YFSETQ. CDR3 length equals 14 residues. V lost 1 base to trimming and J lost 5 bases, with 12 bases between them. CDR3 DNA sequence: TGCGCCAGCAGCTTGAGTATCGCGGGGGAGACCCAGTACTTC. It yields the protein CASSLSIAGETQYF.

This clone was found once. Other nucleotide sequences from this sample produce the same CDR3. The gene calls are TRBV5-1 and TRBJ2-5; D is perhaps TRBD2 (5 bases). V dropped 0 bases and J dropped 2 bases, with 11 bases sitting between them. This CDR3 has 15 amino acids. Germline loops: CDR1 SGHRS, CDR2 YFSETQ. The CDR3 nucleotides are TGCGCCAGCAGCTTGGTCGCGGGTCTACAAGAGACCCAGTACTTC. Amino acids: CASSLVAGLQETQYF.

The CDR3, as DNA: TGTGCCAGCCTCACGGGGATGGTCGGGGGGAGGGATGGCTACACCTTC. Translation gives CASLTGMVGGRDGYTF. The chain employs TRBV28 and TRBJ1-2, with D tentatively TRBD1 (5 bases). CDR1 is MDHEN, CDR2 SYDVKM, per germline. V lost 8 bases, J lost 6 bases, and 25 bases lay in between. This CDR3 spans 16 amino acids.

V gene TRBV11-2 combines with J gene TRBJ1-3; D not resolved. The CDR3 has 18 amino acids. Germline CDR1 is SGHAT and CDR2 is FQNNGV. Trimming left V 10 bases short and J 0 bases short, with 25 bases between. The CDR3 nucleotides are TGTGCCACTAAAGCACCACCCGGTGAGGTTTCCTCTGGAAACACCATATATTTT. This gives the protein CATKAPPGEVSSGNTIYF.

The chain uses TRBV11-2 and TRBJ1-5, with a possible D match to TRBD1 (6 bases). The CDR3 runs to 16 residues. Trimming took 1 base from V and 6 from J, leaving 16 bases between them. The germline V gene has CDR1 SGHAT and CDR2 FQNNGV. The CDR3 DNA reads TGTGCCAGCAGCTTAGGGGGTGGGACACGGGCTCAGCCCCAGCATTTT. Its translation: CASSLGGGTRAQPQHF.

The chain recombines TRBV7-9 with TRBJ1-2; D may be TRBD1 (6 bases). This CDR3 has 16 amino acids. Trimming removed 4 bases from V and 6 bases from J, with 21 bases in between. CDR1 and CDR2 (germline): SEHNR, FQNEAQ (reference sequence). CDR3 bases: TGTGCCAGCAGCTCCCCTACAGGGAGATTGGGAGATGGCTACACCTTC. Its protein product is CASSSPTGRLGDGYTF.

J is TRBJ2-3 and V is TRBV5-1; TRBD1 aligns across 8 bases. Per the germline V gene, CDR1 is SGHRS and CDR2 is YFSETQ. The V gene end was trimmed by 1 base and the J gene end by 5 bases; junction bases not matched to a gene: 3. The CDR3 length is 14 residues. CDR3 nucleotide sequence: TGCGCCAGCAGCTTGACAGGGGGAGAAGATACGCAGTATTTT. Amino acid sequence: CASSLTGGEDTQYF.

This clone has just one count. J is TRBJ2-7 and V is TRBV20-1; the D gene is possibly TRBD2 (6 bases). Germline CDR1 DFQATT, CDR2 SNEGSKA (reference sequence). V lost 5 bases, J lost 7 bases, and 12 bases lay in between. The CDR3 is 11 residues long. Written as DNA, the CDR3 is TGCAGTGCTTCTTTGACTAGGGAGCAGTACTTC. Protein product: CSASLTREQYF.

This clone appeared once. The J gene is TRBJ1-2, the V gene TRBV10-3, with D possibly matching TRBD1 (5 bases). Trimming stripped 4 bases from V and 3 bases from J, with 12 bases between. Germline CDR1 ENHRY, CDR2 SYGVKD. CDR3 size: 14 residues. The CDR3 here is CAISAGGPDYGYTF. In DNA, the CDR3 is TGTGCCATCAGTGCCGGGGGACCGGACTATGGCTACACCTTC.

The chain links TRBV5-4 to TRBJ2-5; perhaps TRBD1 as D (5 bases). V shed 4 bases and J shed 5 bases, with 6 bases lying between them. CDR1 SGHNT and CDR2 YYREEE come from the germline V gene (reference sequence). The CDR3 is 11 residues long. The CDR3 DNA reads TGTGCCAGCAGCCCAGGGGAGACCCAGTACTTC. As protein: CASSPGETQYF.

This chain links TRBV30 with TRBJ2-3; 10 bases fit TRBD2. The CDR3 runs 18 residues. J gave up 3 bases and V 2 bases, and 14 bases lay outside the gene matches. Germline V gives CDR1 GTSNPN, CDR2 SVGIG (reference sequence). The CDR3 DNA is TGTGCCTGGAGTAGGGGAGCGGGGGGGCCGTCTACTACAGATACGCAGTATTTT. Amino acid sequence: CAWSRGAGGPSTTDTQYF.

The chain has TRBV5-1 and TRBJ1-4, with TRBD1 matching over 8 bases. This CDR3 has 14 residues. CDR1 is SGHRS and CDR2 is YFSETQ in the germline V gene. With 1 base clipped from V and 6 bases from J, the junction kept 2 bases outside the gene matches. The CDR3 reads CASSLTGQDEKLFF. The CDR3 nucleotides read TGCGCCAGCAGCTTGACGGGACAGGATGAAAAACTGTTTTTT.

The chain combines TRBV7-9 with TRBJ1-1, with 7 bases that match TRBD1. This CDR3 region has 13 residues. After removal of 6 bases from V and 4 bases from J, the junction contained 5 bases not matched to a gene. Germline assignment: CDR1 SEHNR and CDR2 FQNEAQ (reference sequence). CDR3 DNA sequence: TGTGCCAGCAGTTACAGGGGCGGCACTGAAGCTTTCTTT. It codes for CASSYRGGTEAFF. The full variable domain, in which reference TRBV7-9 and TRBJ1-1 provide the parts outside the CDR3, is DTGVSQNPRHKITKRGQNVTFRCDPISEHNRLYWYRQTLGQGPEFLTYFQNEAQLEKSRLLSDRFSAERPKGSFSTLEIQRTEQGDSAMYLCASSYRGGTEAFFGQGTRLTVV.

J is TRBJ2-5 and V is TRBV5-3; 9 bases are a match to TRBD2. TRBV5-3 falls under the ORF class, with uncertain function. This CDR3 is 16 amino acids long. V trimming: 4 bases; J trimming: 7 bases; junction bases outside the gene matches: 14. The DNA for the CDR3 is TGTGCCAGAAGCGCCGCTCACCCTAGCGGGGACGCGACCCAGTACTTC. It specifies CARSAAHPSGDATQYF.

The V and J genes are TRBV18 and TRBJ2-5, with TRBD1 as a possible D gene (5 bases). Germline V gene data show CDR1 as KGHSH and CDR2 as LQKENI. The CDR3 consists of 15 residues. V was clipped by 4 bases and J by 5 bases, with 17 bases between them. The CDR3 is CASSRFSRTLETQYF. CDR3 DNA sequence: TGTGCCAGCTCACGTTTTTCAAGGACATTGGAGACCCAGTACTTC.

This chain links TRBV11-2 with TRBJ2-7, with TRBD2 matching 8 bases. With V trimmed by 4 bases and J by 4 bases, 9 bases remained unmatched. Germline V CDR1 and CDR2: SGHAT, FQNNGV. This CDR3 comprises 15 residues. The chain's CDR3 is CASSYSSGSMYEQYF. The CDR3 bases are TGTGCCAGCAGCTACTCAAGCGGGAGCATGTACGAGCAGTACTTC.

The J gene is TRBJ2-3, the V gene TRBV11-3, with TRBD1 as a possible D gene (5 bases). The V end lost 0 bases, the J end lost 8 bases, and 12 bases lay between the germline ends. Germline CDR1 is SGHNT and CDR2 is YENEEA. The CDR3 totals 14 residues. For the CDR3, the DNA is TGTGCCAGCAGCTTAGAGTATCAGGGTGGTACGCAGTATTTT. Translation gives CASSLEYQGGTQYF. The variable domain in full, completed from reference TRBV11-3 and TRBJ2-3, reads EAGVVQSPRYKIIEKKQPVAFWCNPISGHNTLYWYLQNLGQGPELLIRYENEEAVDDSQLPKDRFSAERLKGVDSTLKIQPAELGDSAVYLCASSLEYQGGTQYFGPGTRLTVL.

This clone was recorded once. J is TRBJ1-5 and V is TRBV6-6; TRBD1 matches 7 bases. The CDR3 has 14 residues. The germline V gene has CDR1 MNHNY and CDR2 SVGAGI (reference sequence). With 2 bases clipped from V and 6 bases from J, the junction kept 4 bases outside the gene matches. The CDR3 is CASSYDRVSQPQHF. CDR3 bases: TGTGCCAGCAGTTACGACAGGGTTAGTCAGCCCCAGCATTTT.